This TCR beta chain was retrieved from a study of T cell responses to AZD1222 COVID-19 vaccine. From germline, CDR1 is LGHDT and CDR2 YNNKEL (reference sequence). The CDR3 is 16 residues long. Trimming cost V 0 bases and J 8 bases, with 14 bases left between them. Sequenced by immunoSEQ multiplex PCR; TCRdb stores in-frame clones only, minus some. The table records roughly 100,000 clones, approximately 90% of them present only once. V usage is TRBV3-1 (or the pseudogene TRBV3-2) and J usage is TRBJ1-6; a possible D gene is TRBD1 (5 bases). The sequenced sample was peripheral blood, obtained on day 0 of AZD1222 vaccination. This clonotype was obtained from an adult in good health. CDR3 DNA: TGTGCCAGCAGCCAAGATCTTTCCAGGGACGATTCACCCCTCCACTTT. It yields the protein CASSQDLSRDDSPLHF.